This T cell receptor (beta chain) was found in a study of blood T cells in healthy people across ages. CDR3 length: 11 amino acids. Per the germline V gene, CDR1 is DFQATT and CDR2 is SNEGSKA (reference sequence). Between the trimmed V and J ends, which lost 5 bases and 5 bases, there was a span of 9 bases. This clonotype was picked up a small number of times. The second PCR ran roughly 6 to 12 cycles with a sample-barcoded 5' primer and J-beta primers. TCRdb reprocessed the 5' RACE reads with MiXCR, giving one entry per CDR3 protein. The table shows about 1,500,000 distinct CDR3 sequences, with around 39% occurring only once.

This receptor was taken from a woman under 30 in good health. Sequencing used blood. The chain joins TRBV20-1 to TRBJ2-5; D uncertain. This CDR3 reads CSAPVVETQYF. Written as DNA, the CDR3 is TGCAGTGCTCCGGTCGTGGAGACCCAGTACTTC.